The rows below give T cell receptor beta chains drawn from one sample of a study of T cell repertoires in cytomegalovirus infection. TCRdb re-derived calls from the reads in MiXCR, one entry per CDR3 protein. The table has approximately 500,000 distinct CDR3 sequences, approximately 15% seen once. The material sequenced was CD8+ T cells from PBMCs. The receptors here all came from a human donor in good health (CMV status not recorded). Some clones in this sample may be carry-over from other donors' samples. Each CDR3 is given with its conserved first and last residue. D genes are given only for firm matches. Not every row has a clone size; where given, it reads once, few, many or a size class.

abundance | d_gene | j_gene | v_gene | CDR3nt | CDR3aa
NA | NA | TRBJ1-5 | TRBV12-3/TRBV12-4 | TGTGCCAGCAGTTTGGGACCGACTAATCAGCCCCAGCATTTT | CASSLGPTNQPQHF
few | TRBD1 | TRBJ1-5 | TRBV4-1 | TGCGCCAGCAGCCAAGATCCAGCCGGCAGGGGGGATCAGCCCCAGCATTTT | CASSQDPAGRGDQPQHF
few | NA | TRBJ2-1 | TRBV19 | TGTGCCAGTAGTATAGATCTCGGCATATACAATGAGCAGTTCTTC | CASSIDLGIYNEQFF
few | NA | TRBJ2-4 | TRBV6-1 | TGTGCCAGCAGTGAAGCGGGGAGGGACATCACTTTAATTCAGTACTTC | CASSEAGRDITLIQYF
NA | NA | TRBJ2-7 | TRBV5-4 | TGTGCCATCAGCTCGGAAAAGACTAGGTCCTACGAGCAGTACTTC | CAISSEKTRSYEQYF
NA | NA | TRBJ2-5 | TRBV3-1 | TGTGCCAGCAGCCAAGGTACTTCCGGGACAAGGGAGACCCAGTACTTC | CASSQGTSGTRETQYF
few | NA | TRBJ1-4 | TRBV4-2 | TGTGCCAGCAGACTTAATGAAAAACTGTTTTTT | CASRLNEKLFF
NA | NA | TRBJ2-7 | TRBV20-1 | TGCAGTGCTAGAGAGGGGGGCTACGAGCAGTACTTC | CSAREGGYEQYF
NA | TRBD1 | TRBJ2-3 | TRBV6-2/TRBV6-3 | TGTGCCAGCAGATACCCTCCGGGACAGAAGTATTTT | CASRYPPGQKYF
many | NA | TRBJ1-1 | TRBV7-9 | TGTGCCAGCAGCTGGGGGGCTGAAGCTTTCTTT | CASSWGAEAFF
few | TRBD1 | TRBJ1-1 | TRBV4-1 | TGCGCCAGCAGCCAAGCGGGACAGGGGCTCATGAACACTGAAGCTTTCTTT | CASSQAGQGLMNTEAFF
many | TRBD2 | TRBJ2-3 | TRBV4-1 | TGCGCCAGCAGCCAAGTGGCGGGAGTCTCGGATACGCAGTATTTT | CASSQVAGVSDTQYF
many | TRBD1 | TRBJ2-1 | TRBV7-3 | TGTGCCAGCAGAGGGACAGGGGATGAGCAGTTCTTC | CASRGTGDEQFF
NA | TRBD2 | TRBJ2-1 | TRBV15 | TGTGCCACCAGCAGAGACTGGGGGAGCGGGGGCCTTAGAGATGAGCAGTTCTTC | CATSRDWGSGGLRDEQFF
many | TRBD1 | TRBJ1-4 | TRBV29-1 | TGCAGCGCCCGACGCCGGGACAGGGGGAATGAAAAACTGTTTTTT | CSARRRDRGNEKLFF
NA | NA | TRBJ2-1 | TRBV24-1 | TGTGCCACCAGTGATTTAGTGACTTCTAGCAATGAGCAGTTCTTC | CATSDLVTSSNEQFF
many | NA | TRBJ2-3 | TRBV7-2 | TGTGCCAGCAGCTTAGTCCCCAACGGAGATACGCAGTATTTT | CASSLVPNGDTQYF
NA | NA | TRBJ1-2 | TRBV20-1 | TGCAGTGCTAGAGATCTCTTAGGGCCTAACTATGGCTACACCTTC | CSARDLLGPNYGYTF
few | TRBD1 | TRBJ1-2 | TRBV6-5 | TGTGCCAGCAGATCAGGGGGCGCTACTGGCTACACCTTC | CASRSGGATGYTF
many | TRBD2 | TRBJ2-1 | TRBV6-6 | TGTGCCAGCAGTCCGGGACTAGCGGAAAGCTCCTACAATGAGCAGTTCTTC | CASSPGLAESSYNEQFF
NA | NA | TRBJ2-5 | TRBV19 | TGTGCCAGTAGTATAGGGACCAGGGCCGAAGGGGAGACCCAGTACTTC | CASSIGTRAEGETQYF
many | NA | TRBJ1-5 | TRBV7-3 | TGTGCCAGCAGCAGCAAAGGGGGTCCTTGCAATCAGCCCCAGCATTTT | CASSSKGGPCNQPQHF
few | NA | TRBJ2-5 | TRBV9 | TGTGCCAGCAGCCCCAGGGGGGGCGGACCGCAAGAGACCCAGTACTTC | CASSPRGGGPQETQYF
few | NA | TRBJ1-1 | TRBV27 | TGTGCCAGCAGTCCCCCCGCAGCGAACACTGAAGCTTTCTTT | CASSPPAANTEAFF
many | TRBD2 | TRBJ2-3 | TRBV7-8 | TGTGCCAGCAGACTCCGGGGTAGCGGGAGTACAGATACGCAGTATTTT | CASRLRGSGSTDTQYF
many | TRBD2 | TRBJ2-5 | TRBV6-2/TRBV6-3 | TGTGCCAGCAGTTACCTGGGGACTAGCGGGCCACCCCCAGGGACCCAGTACTTC | CASSYLGTSGPPPGTQYF
NA | NA | TRBJ1-1 | TRBV14 | TGTGCCAGCAGCCAAGACAGGGGATGGTACACTGAAGCTTTCTTT | CASSQDRGWYTEAFF
NA | NA | TRBJ1-6 | TRBV11-1 | TGTGCCAGCAGCTCCGGGTCCTCAAATTCACCCCTCCACTTT | CASSSGSSNSPLHF
many | TRBD1 | TRBJ2-7 | TRBV7-8 | TGTGCCAGCAGTCTCGCTGGACAGGGTTACGAGCAGTACTTC | CASSLAGQGYEQYF
NA | NA | TRBJ1-1 | TRBV20-1 | TGCAGTGCTAGAGACAGGGAGCCCCTTCTATCTGAAGCTTTCTTT | CSARDREPLLSEAFF
NA | NA | TRBJ1-5 | TRBV27 | TGTGCCAGCAGTTTACGCGGGTCGTATCAGCCCCAGCATTTT | CASSLRGSYQPQHF
many | TRBD1 | TRBJ1-1 | TRBV7-3 | TGTGCCAGCAGCATAGGACAGGCTGGCACTGAAGCTTTCTTT | CASSIGQAGTEAFF
NA | NA | TRBJ2-5 | TRBV9 | TGTGCCAGCAGCGTAAATGAGAAGACCCAGTACTTC | CASSVNEKTQYF
NA | NA | TRBJ2-1 | TRBV20-1 | TGCAGTGTTGGGAACAATGAGCAGTTCTTC | CSVGNNEQFF
NA | NA | TRBJ2-2 | TRBV5-6 | TGTGCCAGCAGCTTGGTAGCGGATCTTTACACCGGGGAGCTGTTTTTT | CASSLVADLYTGELFF
NA | NA | TRBJ2-3 | TRBV4-1 | TGCGCCAGCAGCCAAGAAGAGGGGGCAGATACGCAGTATTTT | CASSQEEGADTQYF
NA | TRBD1 | TRBJ1-1 | TRBV10-3 | TGTGCCACTGGACCGGGACAGTCGACCAGACCTGAAGCTTTCTTT | CATGPGQSTRPEAFF
few | TRBD1 | TRBJ2-7 | TRBV9 | TGTGCCAGCAGCCTGGGGGGACAGGGGCGCCCCTACGAGCAGTACTTC | CASSLGGQGRPYEQYF
NA | NA | TRBJ2-2 | TRBV6-1 | TGTGCCAGCAGTCCGCCTGGTGAGGAGCTGTTTTTT | CASSPPGEELFF
few | NA | TRBJ2-7 | TRBV14 | TGTGCCAGCAGCCAGATACAGGGCGGCGAGCAGTACTTC | CASSQIQGGEQYF
few | TRBD1 | TRBJ2-3 | TRBV6-6 | TGTGCCAGCAGGAGAATACAGGGGCCCACAGATACGCAGTATTTT | CASRRIQGPTDTQYF
many | NA | TRBJ2-7 | TRBV7-9 | TGTGCCAGCAGCTCAGCAAGCGGGCACCACGAGCAGTACTTC | CASSSASGHHEQYF
once | NA | TRBJ2-5 | TRBV10-3 | TGTGCCCTCAGTGCGGGGCGAGAAGAGACCCAGTACTTC | CALSAGREETQYF
NA | NA | TRBJ1-4 | TRBV28 | TGTGCCAGCAGTTTATTCGGGGGAACTAATGAAAAACTGTTTTTT | CASSLFGGTNEKLFF
NA | NA | TRBJ1-5 | TRBV20-1 | TGCAGTGGTAGAGATCGTGAGGATGCGGCCCAGCCCCAGCATTTT | CSGRDREDAAQPQHF
NA | NA | TRBJ2-1 | TRBV9 | TGTGCCAGCAGCGTAGAAAGCGGCCGTTCCAATGAGCAGTTCTTC | CASSVESGRSNEQFF
many | TRBD2 | TRBJ2-2 | TRBV27 | TGTGCCAGCAGTTTATCGCCTAGCGGGAGTGGCGGGGAGCTGTTTTTT | CASSLSPSGSGGELFF
many | NA | TRBJ2-3 | TRBV12-3/TRBV12-4 | TGTGCCAGCAGTTTAGCGGGCGGGAACACAGATACGCAGTATTTT | CASSLAGGNTDTQYF
NA | NA | TRBJ2-1 | TRBV5-1 | TGCGCCAGCAGCTTGAAGTTGGGTCACAATGAGCAGTTCTTC | CASSLKLGHNEQFF
NA | TRBD2 | TRBJ2-6 | TRBV4-1 | TGTGCCAGCAGCCAAGAAATCCGACTAGCGGGAGGGCTTGGGGCCAACGTCCTGACTTTC | CASSQEIRLAGGLGANVLTF